The T cell receptor beta chain under discussion was sequenced for a study of cytomegalovirus exposure and HLA in healthy donors. Study-level findings and limits: A later analysis found most CMV-associated TCR beta chains apparently HLA-restricted. TCR beta V- and J-gene trimming, according to a later analysis, was linked to a missense DCLRE1C variant.

The PCR ran on 60 Vbeta and 13 Jbeta primers. Method: immunoSEQ multiplex PCR; TCRdb's copy keeps in-frame clones and lacks some. This repertoire includes just over 150,000 clones. Comment on this clone: Its antigen is unidentified.

The CDR3 sequence is 14 residues long. The V gene's germline CDR1 is LNHDA and CDR2 SQIVND (reference sequence). V shed 5 bases, J shed 4 bases, and the junction held 6 bases outside the gene matches. This TCR derives from a woman aged 60-75 years in good health and CMV-seronegative. The gene calls are TRBV19 and TRBJ1-2, with TRBD1 matching 8 bases. Material for sequencing was PBMCs. The CDR3 sequence is CASSSPTGAYGYTF. The CDR3 DNA reads as TGTGCCAGTAGTTCCCCGACAGGGGCCTATGGCTACACCTTC.